This T cell receptor beta chain was captured by sequencing in a study of OX40 agonist ivuxolimab in advanced cancers. On the study more broadly: Ivuxolimab, an antibody acting as an agonist of OX40 (CD134), was used to treat patients. Study-wide results and limits: Average numbers of expanded clones were greater in CD8+ T cells than in CD4+.

The data were produced by immunoSEQ multiplex PCR, yet TCRdb's version contains in-frame clones alone and is incomplete. Among tens of thousands of clones listed, roughly 86% were seen once. Autoimmune disease history or systemic immunosuppression barred patients. Peripheral blood came from all dose cohorts at three timepoints. The CDR3 consists of 15 residues. The ends lost 5 bases at V and 4 bases at J; junction bases unmatched: 6. Germline values: CDR1 SGHNT, CDR2 YENEEA. Notes on this clone: Its target is unknown.

This chain uses TRBV11-3 with TRBJ2-2; TRBD2 matches at 8 bases. This TCR derives from an adult with an advanced solid tumor such as melanoma, head and neck, liver or kidney cancer. The sequencing used CD4+ or CD8+ T cells sorted from blood, collected in a trial of the OX40 agonist ivuxolimab. CDR3 loop: CASSQGLASTGELFF. In DNA form, the CDR3 reads TGTGCCAGCAGCCAAGGACTAGCTAGCACCGGGGAGCTGTTTTTT.